This T cell receptor beta chain was identified during a study of T cells after yellow fever vaccination. Study-level information: Where fractions had low cell numbers, libraries were prepared from them with the SMART-Seq v4 Ultra Low Input RNA kit.

Between the trimmed V and J ends, which lost 6 bases and 7 bases, there was a span of 21 bases. This CDR3 region has 15 residues. The germline V gene has CDR1 SEHNR and CDR2 FQNEAQ (reference sequence). TCRdb reprocessed the 5' RACE reads via MiXCR and lists one record per CDR3 protein. Of some 560,000 distinct CDR3 sequences in the sample, roughly 21% were seen once. The chain uses TRBV7-9 and TRBJ2-5, with D unresolved. The specimen was PBMCs, collected 15 days after the yellow fever booster vaccination. The receptor was isolated from a young man who received the YFV17D yellow fever vaccine. The DNA of the CDR3 is TGTGCCAGCAGACCCTCCGTACAGTCCCTGGGGACCCAGTACTTC. Translated, it gives CASRPSVQSLGTQYF.